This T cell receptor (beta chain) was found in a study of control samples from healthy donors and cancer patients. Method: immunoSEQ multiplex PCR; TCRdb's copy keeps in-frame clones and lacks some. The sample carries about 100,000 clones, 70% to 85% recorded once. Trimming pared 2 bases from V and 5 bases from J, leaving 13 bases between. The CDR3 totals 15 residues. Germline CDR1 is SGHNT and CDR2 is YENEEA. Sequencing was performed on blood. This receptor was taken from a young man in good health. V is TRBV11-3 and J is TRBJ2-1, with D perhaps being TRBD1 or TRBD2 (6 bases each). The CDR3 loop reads CASSLMMGGHNEQFF. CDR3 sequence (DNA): TGTGCCAGCAGCTTAATGATGGGGGGCCACAATGAGCAGTTCTTC. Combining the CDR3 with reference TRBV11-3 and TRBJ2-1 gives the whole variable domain EAGVVQSPRYKIIEKKQPVAFWCNPISGHNTLYWYLQNLGQGPELLIRYENEEAVDDSQLPKDRFSAERLKGVDSTLKIQPAELGDSAVYLCASSLMMGGHNEQFFGPGTRLTVL.